The entry below describes one TCR beta chain. Its antigen specificity is not known. No per-base quality is available; no much larger clone lies one base away. Collaborating institutions collected whole blood in K2EDTA tubes following their own protocols. For TCRbeta analysis, collaborator samples were shipped as frozen whole blood, as isolated PBMCs, or as DNA extracted from either sample type. The immunoSEQ Assay, a bias-controlled multiplex PCR, was used to amplify TCRbeta CDR3 regions from genomic DNA. Per the authors' processing: Within the assay, amplification of reference gene primers was used to estimate how many nucleated cells each sample contained. To quantify the absolute abundance of each unique TCRbeta CDR3 rearrangement, sequence reads were collapsed and filtered. Productive Simpson clonality was computed per sample as the square root of Simpson's diversity index over productive rearrangements. TCRdb stores this immuneACCESS table with in-frame sequences only. Part of the clones is absent; in the studies checked, under half of the shortfall reflects unresolved V genes, and no reason is known for the rest. D and trimming come from the DNA, and the V and J calls and clone size come from that table. The sample yields about 210,000 clones; over 60% were counted once. The ten largest clones take up approximately 6.6% of the sample.

CDR1 SNHLY and CDR2 FYNNEI are derived from the germline V gene. Relative to germline, V is 5 bases shorter and J is 3 bases shorter, with 8 bases between their ends. Taken from cysteine to phenylalanine, the CDR3 has 13 residues. Solely the CDR3 DNA is kept, with 39 bases framed from the first base. This specimen belongs to a study of blood T cell repertoires in COVID-19 (dated by TCRdb to the early 2020s). Describing the broader study: Collaborator samples came from the United States, Italy and Spain and covered acute and convalescent phases of COVID-19. Sample metadata almost always included a de-identified subject ID, COVID-19 status, age in years and sex. Where available, HLA class I and class II types were taken from metadata supplied by the sample provider and were not determined by assay-based typing. The material from the prospective study consisted of cDNA or gDNA derived from T cells, B-cell-depleted T cells, or PBMCs. The repertoires were released in a freely available public database intended as a resource for research on the immune response to SARS-CoV-2. Samples were obtained from the ongoing ImmuneRACE study (first 160 participants) and from 950 to 1,500 subjects provided by 6 global collaborators. Subjects who had been exposed to COVID-19, were actively infected with it, or had recovered from it provided the deeply sampled blood TCRbeta repertoires that made up the dataset. What the authors observed across the whole study: How much clinical and demographic metadata was included differed by source and by participant, and the metadata was provided uncurated.

The rearranged chain carries TRBV2 and TRBJ2-1; no D gene can be assigned with confidence. Sequencing used peripheral blood. The receptor's source is a woman aged 70-85 years with acute or convalescent COVID-19. The CDR3 loop reads CASSSTFYNEQFF. In nucleotides, the sequence is TGTGCCAGCAGTTCGACATTCTACAATGAGCAGTTCTTC. The entire variable domain, with the stretches around the CDR3 drawn from the reference TRBV2 and TRBJ2-1 proteins, is EPEVTQTPSHQVTQMGQEVILRCVPISNHLYFYWYRQILGQKVEFLVSFYNNEISEKSEIFDDQFSVERPDGSNFTLKIRSTKLEDSAMYFCASSSTFYNEQFFGPGTRLTVL.